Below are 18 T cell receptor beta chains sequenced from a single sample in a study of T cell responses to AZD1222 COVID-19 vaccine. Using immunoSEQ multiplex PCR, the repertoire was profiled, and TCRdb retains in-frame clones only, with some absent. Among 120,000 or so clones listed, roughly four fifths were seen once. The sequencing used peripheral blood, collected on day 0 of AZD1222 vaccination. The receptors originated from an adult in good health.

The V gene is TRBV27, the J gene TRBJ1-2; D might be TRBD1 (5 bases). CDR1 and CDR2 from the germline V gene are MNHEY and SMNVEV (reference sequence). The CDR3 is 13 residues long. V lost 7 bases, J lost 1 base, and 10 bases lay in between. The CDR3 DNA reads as TGTGCCAGCAAACGACAGAATAACTATGGCTACACCTTC. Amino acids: CASKRQNNYGYTF.

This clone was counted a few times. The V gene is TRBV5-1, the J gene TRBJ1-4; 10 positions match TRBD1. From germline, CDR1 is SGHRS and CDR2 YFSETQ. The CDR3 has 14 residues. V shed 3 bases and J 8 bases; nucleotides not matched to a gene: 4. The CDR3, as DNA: TGCGCCAGCAGCTCACCGGGACAGGGGGAAAAACTGTTTTTT. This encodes CASSSPGQGEKLFF.

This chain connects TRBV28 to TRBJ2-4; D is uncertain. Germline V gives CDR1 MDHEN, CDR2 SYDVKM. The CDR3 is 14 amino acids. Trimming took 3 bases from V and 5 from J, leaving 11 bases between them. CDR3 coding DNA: TGTGCCAGCAGTTTTCTCGGGCAGGAAAACATTCAGTACTTC. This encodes CASSFLGQENIQYF.

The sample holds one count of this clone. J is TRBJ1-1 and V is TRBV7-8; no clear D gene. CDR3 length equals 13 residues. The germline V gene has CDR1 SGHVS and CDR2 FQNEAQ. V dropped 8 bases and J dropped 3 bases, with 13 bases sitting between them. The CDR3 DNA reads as TGTGCCAGCTCGGATCGCGGTTACACTGAAGCTTTCTTT. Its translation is CASSDRGYTEAFF.

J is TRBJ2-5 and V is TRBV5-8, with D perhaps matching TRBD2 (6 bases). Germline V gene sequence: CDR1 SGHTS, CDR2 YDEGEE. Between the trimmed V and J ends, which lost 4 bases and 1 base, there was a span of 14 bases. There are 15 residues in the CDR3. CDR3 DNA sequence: TGTGCCAGCAGCCGGGACTCCTTTGCCCAAGAGACCCAGTACTTC. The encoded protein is CASSRDSFAQETQYF.

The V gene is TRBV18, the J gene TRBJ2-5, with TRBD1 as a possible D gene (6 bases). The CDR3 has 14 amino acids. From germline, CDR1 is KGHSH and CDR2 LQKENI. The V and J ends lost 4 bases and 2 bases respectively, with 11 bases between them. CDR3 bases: TGTGCCAGCTCACTAGTACAGGGACAAGAGACCCAGTACTTC. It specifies CASSLVQGQETQYF. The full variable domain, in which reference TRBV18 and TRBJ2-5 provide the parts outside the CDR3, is NAGVMQNPRHLVRRRGQEARLRCSPMKGHSHVYWYRQLPEEGLKFMVYLQKENIIDESGMPKERFSAEFPKEGPSILRIQQVVRGDSAAYFCASSLVQGQETQYFGPGTRLLVL.

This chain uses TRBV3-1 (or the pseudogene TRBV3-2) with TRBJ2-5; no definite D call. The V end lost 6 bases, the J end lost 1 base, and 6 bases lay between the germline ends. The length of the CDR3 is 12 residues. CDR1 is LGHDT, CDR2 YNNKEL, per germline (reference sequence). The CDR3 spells CASSRLQETQYF. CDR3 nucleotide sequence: TGTGCCAGCAGTCGTCTCCAAGAGACCCAGTACTTC.

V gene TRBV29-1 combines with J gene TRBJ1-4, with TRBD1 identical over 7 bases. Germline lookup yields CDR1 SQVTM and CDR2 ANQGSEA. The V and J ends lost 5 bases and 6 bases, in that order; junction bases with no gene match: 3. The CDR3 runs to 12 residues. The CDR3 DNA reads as TGCAGCGTTCCGGGACAGTATGAAAAACTGTTTTTT. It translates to CSVPGQYEKLFF.

CDR3 sequence: CSSRGQGYSMNTEAFF. Written as DNA, the CDR3 is TGCAGTAGCAGGGGGCAAGGTTACTCTATGAACACTGAAGCTTTCTTT. The rearrangement joins TRBV29-1 to TRBJ1-1, with TRBD1 matching over 8 bases. This CDR3 region has 16 residues. The germline V gene has CDR1 SQVTM and CDR2 ANQGSEA.

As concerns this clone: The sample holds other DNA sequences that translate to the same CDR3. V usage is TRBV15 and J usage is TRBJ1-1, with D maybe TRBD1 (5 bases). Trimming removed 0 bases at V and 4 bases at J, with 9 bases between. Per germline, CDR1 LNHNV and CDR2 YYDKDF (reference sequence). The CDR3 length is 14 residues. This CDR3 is CATSRDYGGTEAFF. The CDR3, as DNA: TGTGCCACCAGCAGAGATTACGGGGGCACTGAAGCTTTCTTT.

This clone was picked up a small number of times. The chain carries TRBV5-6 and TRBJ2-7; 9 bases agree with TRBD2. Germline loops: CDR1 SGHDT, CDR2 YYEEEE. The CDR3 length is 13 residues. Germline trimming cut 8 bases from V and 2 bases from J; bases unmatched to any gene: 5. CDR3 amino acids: CASFSGSPYEQYF. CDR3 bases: TGTGCCAGTTTTAGCGGGAGCCCCTACGAGCAGTACTTC.

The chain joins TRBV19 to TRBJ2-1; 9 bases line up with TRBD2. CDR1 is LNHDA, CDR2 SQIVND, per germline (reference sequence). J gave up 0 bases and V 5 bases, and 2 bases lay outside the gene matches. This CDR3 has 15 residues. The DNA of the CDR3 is TGTGCCAGTAGTTTTAGCGGGAGCTCCTACAATGAGCAGTTCTTC. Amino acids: CASSFSGSSYNEQFF. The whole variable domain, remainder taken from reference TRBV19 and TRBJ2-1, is DGGITQSPKYLFRKEGQNVTLSCEQNLNHDAMYWYRQDPGQGLRLIYYSQIVNDFQKGDIAEGYSVSREKKESFPLTVTSAQKNPTAFYLCASSFSGSSYNEQFFGPGTRLTVL.

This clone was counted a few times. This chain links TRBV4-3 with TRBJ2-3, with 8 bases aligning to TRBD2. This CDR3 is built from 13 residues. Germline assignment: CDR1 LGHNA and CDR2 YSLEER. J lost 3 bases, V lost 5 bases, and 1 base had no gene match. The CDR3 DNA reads TGCGCCAGCAGCGCGGGGGGTACAGATACGCAGTATTTT. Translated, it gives CASSAGGTDTQYF.

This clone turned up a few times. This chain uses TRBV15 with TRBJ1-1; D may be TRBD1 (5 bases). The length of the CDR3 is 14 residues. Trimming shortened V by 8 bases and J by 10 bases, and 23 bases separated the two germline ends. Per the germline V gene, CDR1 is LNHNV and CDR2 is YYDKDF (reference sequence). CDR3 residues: CATSNEGSEDGAFF. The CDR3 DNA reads TGTGCCACCTCTAACGAGGGGTCGGAAGATGGAGCTTTCTTT. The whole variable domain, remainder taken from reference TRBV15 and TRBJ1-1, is DAMVIQNPRYQVTQFGKPVTLSCSQTLNHNVMYWYQQKSSQAPKLLFHYYDKDFNNEADTPDNFQSRRPNTSFCFLDIRSPGLGDTAMYLCATSNEGSEDGAFFGQGTRLTVV.

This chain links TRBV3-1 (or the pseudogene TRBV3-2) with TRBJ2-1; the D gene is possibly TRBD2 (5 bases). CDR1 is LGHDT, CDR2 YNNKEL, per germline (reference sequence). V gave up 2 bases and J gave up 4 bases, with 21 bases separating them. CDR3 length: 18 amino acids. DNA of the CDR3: TGTGCCAGCAGCCAAACAGATAGCAGAGGGCCCCCTTACAATGAGCAGTTCTTC. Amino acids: CASSQTDSRGPPYNEQFF.

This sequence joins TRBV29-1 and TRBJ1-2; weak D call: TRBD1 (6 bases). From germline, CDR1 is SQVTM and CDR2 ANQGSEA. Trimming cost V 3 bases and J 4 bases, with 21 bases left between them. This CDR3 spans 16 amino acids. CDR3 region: CSVDSLWGAIGYGYTF. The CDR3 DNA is TGCAGCGTTGACTCCCTGTGGGGGGCTATTGGCTATGGCTACACCTTC.

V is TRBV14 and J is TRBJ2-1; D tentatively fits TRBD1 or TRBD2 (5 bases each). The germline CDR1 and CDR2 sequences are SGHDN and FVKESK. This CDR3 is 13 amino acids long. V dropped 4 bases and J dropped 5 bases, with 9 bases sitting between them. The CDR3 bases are TGTGCCAGCAGCCCCCAGGGAGACAATGAGCAGTTCTTC. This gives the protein CASSPQGDNEQFF.

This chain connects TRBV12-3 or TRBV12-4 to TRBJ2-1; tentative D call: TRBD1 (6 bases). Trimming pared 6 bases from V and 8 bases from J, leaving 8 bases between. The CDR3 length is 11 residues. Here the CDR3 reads CASSKGDEQFF. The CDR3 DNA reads TGTGCCAGCAGCAAGGGGGATGAGCAGTTCTTC.